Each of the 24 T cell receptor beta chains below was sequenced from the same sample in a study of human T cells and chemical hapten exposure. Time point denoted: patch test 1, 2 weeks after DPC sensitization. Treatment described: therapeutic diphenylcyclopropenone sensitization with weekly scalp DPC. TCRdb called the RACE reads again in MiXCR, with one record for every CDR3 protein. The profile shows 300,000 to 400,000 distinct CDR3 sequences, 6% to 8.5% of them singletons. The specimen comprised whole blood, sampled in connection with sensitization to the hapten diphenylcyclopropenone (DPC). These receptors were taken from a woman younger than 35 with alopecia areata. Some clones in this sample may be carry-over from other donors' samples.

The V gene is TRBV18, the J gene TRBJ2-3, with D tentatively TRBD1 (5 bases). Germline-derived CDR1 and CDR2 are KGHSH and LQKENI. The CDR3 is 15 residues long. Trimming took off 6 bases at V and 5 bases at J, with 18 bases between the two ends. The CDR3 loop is CASSSATGRGDTQYF. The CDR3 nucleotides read TGTGCCAGCTCTTCCGCAACAGGAAGAGGAGATACGCAGTATTTT.

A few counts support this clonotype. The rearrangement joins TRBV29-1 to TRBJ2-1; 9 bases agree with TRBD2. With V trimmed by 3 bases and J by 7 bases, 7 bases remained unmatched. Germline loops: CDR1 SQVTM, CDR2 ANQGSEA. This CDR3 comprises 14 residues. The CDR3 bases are TGCAGCGTTGATAGCGGGGGCGGGGATAATGAGCAGTTCTTC. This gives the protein CSVDSGGGDNEQFF.

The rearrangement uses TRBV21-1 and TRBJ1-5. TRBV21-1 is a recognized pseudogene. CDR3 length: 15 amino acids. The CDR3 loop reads CASSKWGDSNQPQHF. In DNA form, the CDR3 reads TGTGCCAGCAGCAAATGGGGTGATAGCAATCAGCCCCAGCATTTT.

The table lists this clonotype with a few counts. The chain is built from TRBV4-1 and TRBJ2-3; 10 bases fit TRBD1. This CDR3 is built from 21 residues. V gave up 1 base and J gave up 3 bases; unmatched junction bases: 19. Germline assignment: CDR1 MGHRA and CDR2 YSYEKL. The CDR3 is CASSQGFPGQGFGKQTDTQYF. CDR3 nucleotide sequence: TGCGCCAGCAGCCAAGGGTTCCCGGGACAGGGGTTCGGAAAACAAACAGATACGCAGTATTTT.

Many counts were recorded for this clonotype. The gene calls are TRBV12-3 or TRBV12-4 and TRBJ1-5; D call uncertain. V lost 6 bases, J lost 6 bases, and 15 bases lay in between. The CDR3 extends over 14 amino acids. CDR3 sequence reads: CASSTDGNLQPQHF. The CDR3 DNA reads TGTGCCAGCAGCACAGACGGAAACCTTCAGCCCCAGCATTTT.

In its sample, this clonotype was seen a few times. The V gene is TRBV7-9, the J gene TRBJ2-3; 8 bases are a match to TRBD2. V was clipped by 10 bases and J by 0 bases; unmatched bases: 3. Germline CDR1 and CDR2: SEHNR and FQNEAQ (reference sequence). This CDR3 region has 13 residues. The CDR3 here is CATLAGSTDTQYF. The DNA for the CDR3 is TGTGCCACCTTAGCGGGAAGCACAGATACGCAGTATTTT.

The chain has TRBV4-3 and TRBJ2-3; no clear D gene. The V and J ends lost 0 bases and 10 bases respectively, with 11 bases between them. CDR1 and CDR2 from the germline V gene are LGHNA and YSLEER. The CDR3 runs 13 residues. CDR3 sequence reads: CASSQDEVVAQYF. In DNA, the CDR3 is TGCGCCAGCAGCCAAGATGAGGTCGTCGCGCAGTATTTT.

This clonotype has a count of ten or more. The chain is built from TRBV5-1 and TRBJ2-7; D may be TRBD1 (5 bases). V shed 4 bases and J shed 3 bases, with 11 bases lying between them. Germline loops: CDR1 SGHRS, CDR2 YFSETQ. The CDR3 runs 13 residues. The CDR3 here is CASSDWGGYEQYF. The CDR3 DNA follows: TGCGCCAGCAGCGATTGGGGCGGCTACGAGCAGTACTTC.

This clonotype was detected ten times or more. CDR3: CASSLEAGKGDEQYF. CDR3 sequence (DNA): TGCGCCAGCAGCTTGGAGGCAGGGAAAGGGGACGAGCAGTACTTC. The V and J genes are TRBV5-1 and TRBJ2-7; TRBD1 is a possible D gene (5 bases). CDR3 length equals 15 residues. Per the germline V gene, CDR1 is SGHRS and CDR2 is YFSETQ. V lost 0 bases and J 5 bases, leaving 15 bases between the germline ends.

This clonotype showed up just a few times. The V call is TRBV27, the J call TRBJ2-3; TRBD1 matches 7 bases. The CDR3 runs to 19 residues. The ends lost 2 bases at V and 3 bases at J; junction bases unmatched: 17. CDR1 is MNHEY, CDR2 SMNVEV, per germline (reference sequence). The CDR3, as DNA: TGTGCCAGCAGTTTACCCCAAAACCCTCTCGGACAGGAAACAGATACGCAGTATTTT. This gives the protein CASSLPQNPLGQETDTQYF.

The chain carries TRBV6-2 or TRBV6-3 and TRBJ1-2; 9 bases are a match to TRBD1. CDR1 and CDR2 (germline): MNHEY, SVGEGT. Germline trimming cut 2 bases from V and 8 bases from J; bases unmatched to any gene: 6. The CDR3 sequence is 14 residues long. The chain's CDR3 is CASSYGDREEGYTF. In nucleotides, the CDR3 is TGTGCCAGCAGTTACGGGGACAGGGAAGAAGGCTACACCTTC.

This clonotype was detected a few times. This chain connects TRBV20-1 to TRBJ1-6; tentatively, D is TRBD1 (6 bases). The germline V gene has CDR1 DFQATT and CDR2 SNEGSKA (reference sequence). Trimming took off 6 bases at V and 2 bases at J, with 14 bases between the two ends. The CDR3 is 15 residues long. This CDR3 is CSATTGSPYNSPLHF. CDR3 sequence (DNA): TGCAGTGCAACTACAGGGAGTCCCTATAATTCACCCCTCCACTTT.

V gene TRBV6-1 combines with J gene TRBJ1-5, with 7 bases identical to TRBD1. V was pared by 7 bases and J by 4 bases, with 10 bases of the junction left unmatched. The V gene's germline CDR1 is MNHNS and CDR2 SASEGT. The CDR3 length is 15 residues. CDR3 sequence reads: CASNLQGTGNQPQHF. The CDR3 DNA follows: TGTGCCAGCAACCTACAGGGGACCGGGAATCAGCCCCAGCATTTT.

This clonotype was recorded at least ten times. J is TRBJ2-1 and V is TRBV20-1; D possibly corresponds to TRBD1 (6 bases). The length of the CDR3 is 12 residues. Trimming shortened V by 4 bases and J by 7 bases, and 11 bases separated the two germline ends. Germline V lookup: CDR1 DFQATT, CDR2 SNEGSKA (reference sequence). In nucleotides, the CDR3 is TGCAGTGCTATCGACAGGTCGAATGAGCAGTTCTTC. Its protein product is CSAIDRSNEQFF.

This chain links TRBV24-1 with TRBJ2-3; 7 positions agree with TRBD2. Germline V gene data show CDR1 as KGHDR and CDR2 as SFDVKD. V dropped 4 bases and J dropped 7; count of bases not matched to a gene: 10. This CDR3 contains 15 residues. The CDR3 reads CATSESGGRPHTQYF. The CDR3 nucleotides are TGTGCCACCAGTGAGTCGGGAGGCCGGCCCCATACGCAGTATTTT.

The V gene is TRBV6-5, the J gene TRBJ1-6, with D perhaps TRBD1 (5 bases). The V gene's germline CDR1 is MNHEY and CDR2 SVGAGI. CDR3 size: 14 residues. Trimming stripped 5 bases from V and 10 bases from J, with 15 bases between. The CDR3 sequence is CASSKGTGGSPLHF. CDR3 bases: TGTGCCAGCAGTAAGGGGACTGGGGGGTCACCCCTCCACTTT.

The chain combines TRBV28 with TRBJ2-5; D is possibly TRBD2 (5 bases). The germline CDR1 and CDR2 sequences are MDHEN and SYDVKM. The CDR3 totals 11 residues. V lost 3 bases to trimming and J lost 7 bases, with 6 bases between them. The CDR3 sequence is CASSFEGTQYF. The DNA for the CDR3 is TGTGCCAGCAGTTTCGAGGGGACCCAGTACTTC.

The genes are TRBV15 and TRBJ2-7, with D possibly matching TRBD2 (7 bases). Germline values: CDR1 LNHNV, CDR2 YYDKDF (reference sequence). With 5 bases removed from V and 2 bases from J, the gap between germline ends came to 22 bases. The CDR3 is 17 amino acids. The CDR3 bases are TGTGCCACCAGCCTTCAGGGGACGGGGGGTACCACCTACGAGCAGTACTTC. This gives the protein CATSLQGTGGTTYEQYF.

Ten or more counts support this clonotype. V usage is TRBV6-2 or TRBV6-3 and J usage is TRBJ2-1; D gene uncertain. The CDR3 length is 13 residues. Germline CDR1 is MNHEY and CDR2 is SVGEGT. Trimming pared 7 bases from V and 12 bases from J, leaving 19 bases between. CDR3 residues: CASKTDPRERQFF. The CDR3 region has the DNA TGTGCCAGCAAGACGGACCCACGAGAGAGGCAGTTCTTC.

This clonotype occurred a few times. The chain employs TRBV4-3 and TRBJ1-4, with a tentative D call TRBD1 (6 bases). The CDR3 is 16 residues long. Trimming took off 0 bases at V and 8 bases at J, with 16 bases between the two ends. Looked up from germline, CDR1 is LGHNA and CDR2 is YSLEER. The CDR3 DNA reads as TGCGCCAGCAGCCAAGACCCGCTGGACAGATTCGAAAAACTGTTTTTT. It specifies CASSQDPLDRFEKLFF.

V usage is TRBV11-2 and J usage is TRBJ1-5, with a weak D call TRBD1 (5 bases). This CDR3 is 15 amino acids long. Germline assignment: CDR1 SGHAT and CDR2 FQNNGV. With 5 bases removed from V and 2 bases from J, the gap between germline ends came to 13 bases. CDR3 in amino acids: CASSRGEGGNQPQHF. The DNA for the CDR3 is TGTGCCAGCAGCCGCGGCGAAGGGGGCAATCAGCCCCAGCATTTT.

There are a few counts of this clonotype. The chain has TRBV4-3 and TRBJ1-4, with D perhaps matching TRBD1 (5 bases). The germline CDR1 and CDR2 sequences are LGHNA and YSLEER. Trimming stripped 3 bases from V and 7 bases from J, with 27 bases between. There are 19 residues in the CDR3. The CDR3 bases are TGCGCCAGCAGCCAGAATTTATTTTCAGGAGGGGCAAGTGGTGAAAAACTGTTTTTT. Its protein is CASSQNLFSGGASGEKLFF.

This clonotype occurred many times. In nucleotides, the CDR3 is TGCAGTGCCCGGCCGCGTAAGAAATACGAGCAGTACTTC. Translation gives CSARPRKKYEQYF. The chain is built from TRBV20-1 and TRBJ2-7; D not resolved. The germline gives CDR1 DFQATT, CDR2 SNEGSKA (reference sequence). The V end lost 6 bases, the J end lost 4 bases, and 16 bases lay between the germline ends. This CDR3 has 13 residues.

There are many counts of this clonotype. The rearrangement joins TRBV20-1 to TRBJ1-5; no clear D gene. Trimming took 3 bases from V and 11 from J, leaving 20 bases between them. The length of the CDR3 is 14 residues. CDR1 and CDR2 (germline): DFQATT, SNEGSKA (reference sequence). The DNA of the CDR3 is TGCAGTGCTAGCCCCAGTGCACGGACTGACGCCCAGCATTTT. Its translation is CSASPSARTDAQHF.